The entry below gives a single T cell receptor beta chain sequence along with its context. The antigen is not known. This specimen comes from a study of cytomegalovirus exposure and HLA in healthy donors. The CDR3 is 16 residues long. Trimming cost V 4 bases and J 1 base; bases outside gene matches: 3. Germline V gene sequence: CDR1 SGHRS, CDR2 YFSETQ. Broader study findings: Per a later analysis, approximately 16,000 TCR beta sequences showed association with HLA alleles at 0.05 false discovery rate.

Researchers ran the PCR with 60 Vbeta and 13 Jbeta primers. Sequencing used immunoSEQ multiplex PCR; TCRdb keeps in-frame clones, though not all of them. The sample shows over 150,000 clones, about 83% of them seen only once. Sequencing input: PBMCs. This TCR came from a woman aged 25-40 years in good health and CMV-seronegative. The V and J genes are TRBV5-1 and TRBJ2-2; TRBD2 matches at 11 bases. The CDR3 region is CASSPTSGGNTGELFF. The CDR3 DNA reads TGCGCCAGCAGCCCCACTAGCGGGGGGAACACCGGGGAGCTGTTTTTT.